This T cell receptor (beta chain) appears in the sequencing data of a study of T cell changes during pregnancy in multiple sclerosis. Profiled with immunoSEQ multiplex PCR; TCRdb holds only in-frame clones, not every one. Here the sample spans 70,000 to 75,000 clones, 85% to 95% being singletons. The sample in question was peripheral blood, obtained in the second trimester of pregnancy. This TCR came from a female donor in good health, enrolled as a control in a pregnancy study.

In DNA form, the CDR3 reads TGTGCCTGGAGCCTATGGACAGGGTCTGGAAACACCATATATTTT. Amino acid sequence: CAWSLWTGSGNTIYF. J is TRBJ1-3 and V is TRBV30; 8 bases match TRBD1. The CDR3 runs to 15 residues. In germline, CDR1 is GTSNPN, CDR2 SVGIG (reference sequence). J was trimmed by 1 base and V by 3 bases; bases with no gene match: 5. The full variable domain, in which reference TRBV30 and TRBJ1-3 provide the parts outside the CDR3, is SQTIHQWPATLVQPVGSPLSLECTVEGTSNPNLYWYRQAAGRGLQLLFYSVGIGQISSEVPQNLSASRPQDRQFILSSKKLLLSDSGFYLCAWSLWTGSGNTIYFGEGSWLTVV.